A selection of T cell receptor beta chains follows, all from one sample in a study of blood T cell repertoires in COVID-19. Clones were read by immunoSEQ multiplex PCR, and TCRdb kept only the in-frame ones, dropping some. Of about 130,000 clones in the sample, 90% were seen once. Sequencing was done on a sample of peripheral blood. The receptors originated from a man between 60 and 75 years old with COVID-19, enrolled during active disease. Both conserved end residues are part of each CDR3. Each record gives: V gene, clone size, D gene, CDR3 length, J gene, CDR3 protein, CDR3 DNA. D genes are given only for firm matches. Size is omitted from some rows. Given values are once, few, many or a class for expanded clones.

V: TRBV6-5; size: .; D: .; length: 14; J: TRBJ2-7; CDR3: CASSPGYSLSEQYF; DNA: TGTGCCAGCAGCCCCGGATACAGCCTTAGCGAGCAGTACTTC
V: TRBV7-3; size: .; D: TRBD2; length: 15; J: TRBJ2-3; CDR3: CASSLAGTYTDTQYF; DNA: TGTGCCAGCAGCCTAGCGGGAACATATACAGATACGCAGTATTTT
V: TRBV6-6; size: .; D: .; length: 14; J: TRBJ1-6; CDR3: CASSYRGRNSPLHF; DNA: TGTGCCAGCAGTTACAGAGGCCGAAATTCACCCCTCCACTTT
V: TRBV3-1/TRBV3-2; size: .; D: .; length: 14; J: TRBJ2-7; CDR3: CASSQDSGVREQYF; DNA: TGTGCCAGCAGCCAAGATTCCGGGGTCCGGGAGCAGTACTTC
V: TRBV7-9; size: .; D: .; length: 14; J: TRBJ1-2; CDR3: CASSLFGGATGYTF; DNA: TGTGCCAGCAGCTTATTTGGGGGCGCAACTGGCTACACCTTC
V: TRBV6-5; size: .; D: TRBD1; length: 14; J: TRBJ1-2; CDR3: CASSLGQGFGGYTF; DNA: TGTGCCAGCAGTTTGGGACAGGGATTTGGCGGCTACACCTTC
V: TRBV2; size: .; D: .; length: 13; J: TRBJ2-7; CDR3: CASMPQGSYEQYF; DNA: TGTGCCAGCATGCCACAGGGAAGCTACGAGCAGTACTTC
V: TRBV4-3; size: .; D: .; length: 16; J: TRBJ1-2; CDR3: CASSQDLQGGLGGYTF; DNA: TGCGCCAGCAGCCAAGATTTACAGGGCGGTTTAGGGGGCTACACCTTC
V: TRBV11-3; size: .; D: .; length: 13; J: TRBJ1-1; CDR3: CASSLDQNTEAFF; DNA: TGTGCCAGCAGCTTAGATCAGAACACTGAAGCTTTCTTT
V: TRBV9; size: .; D: TRBD2; length: 15; J: TRBJ2-3; CDR3: CASSVRLANTDTQYF; DNA: TGTGCCAGCAGCGTTCGACTAGCGAACACAGATACGCAGTATTTT
V: TRBV12-3/TRBV12-4; size: .; D: TRBD1; length: 12; J: TRBJ2-7; CDR3: CASSQGAGEQYF; DNA: TGTGCCAGCAGTCAGGGGGCGGGCGAGCAGTACTTC
V: TRBV11-3; size: .; D: .; length: 16; J: TRBJ2-2; CDR3: CASSLGFGGVTGELFF; DNA: TGTGCCAGCAGCTTAGGGTTTGGCGGAGTCACCGGGGAGCTGTTTTTT
V: TRBV10-2; size: .; D: TRBD2; length: 16; J: TRBJ2-5; CDR3: CASSEGTSGTAKTQYF; DNA: TGCGCCAGCAGTGAAGGGACTAGCGGGACCGCCAAGACCCAGTACTTC
V: TRBV7-9; size: once; D: TRBD1; length: 17; J: TRBJ2-2; CDR3: CASSLAGQGSNTGELFF; DNA: TGTGCCAGCAGCTTAGCGGGACAGGGATCGAACACCGGGGAGCTGTTTTTT
V: TRBV10-3; size: .; D: TRBD2; length: 16; J: TRBJ2-3; CDR3: CAISEGLAGGSDTQYF; DNA: TGTGCCATCAGTGAGGGGCTTGCGGGAGGATCAGATACGCAGTATTTT
V: TRBV5-1; size: .; D: TRBD1; length: 13; J: TRBJ1-5; CDR3: CASSRTGNQPQHF; DNA: TGCGCCAGCAGTCGGACAGGGAATCAGCCCCAGCATTTT
V: TRBV24-1; size: few; D: .; length: 17; J: TRBJ2-1; CDR3: CATSDPGQRNIYNEQFF; DNA: TGTGCCACCAGTGATCCCGGCCAGCGGAACATCTACAATGAGCAGTTCTTC
V: TRBV6-6; size: .; D: .; length: 13; J: TRBJ1-2; CDR3: CASSDGLGGGYTF; DNA: TGTGCCAGCAGTGACGGACTAGGTGGTGGCTACACCTTC
V: TRBV5-4; size: few; D: TRBD1; length: 17; J: TRBJ2-1; CDR3: CASSSKGPGTGGNEQFF; DNA: TGTGCCAGCAGCTCCAAAGGGCCCGGGACAGGGGGCAATGAGCAGTTCTTC
V: TRBV5-1; size: .; D: TRBD2; length: 19; J: TRBJ2-7; CDR3: CASSLARGAGDGGSYEQYF; DNA: TGCGCCAGCAGCTTGGCCAGAGGGGCGGGAGACGGAGGGTCCTACGAGCAGTACTTC
V: TRBV2; size: .; D: .; length: 15; J: TRBJ2-1; CDR3: CASSAASASYNEQFF; DNA: TGTGCCAGCAGTGCCGCTAGCGCCTCCTACAATGAGCAGTTCTTC
V: TRBV28; size: .; D: TRBD2; length: 15; J: TRBJ2-1; CDR3: CASSRTSGAYNEQFF; DNA: TGTGCCAGCAGTCGGACTAGCGGGGCCTACAATGAGCAGTTCTTC
V: TRBV29-1; size: .; D: TRBD2; length: 15; J: TRBJ2-1; CDR3: CSVGTSGVPYNEQFF; DNA: TGCAGCGTTGGGACTAGCGGGGTACCCTACAATGAGCAGTTCTTC
V: TRBV4-3; size: .; D: TRBD2; length: 17; J: TRBJ2-1; CDR3: CASSRGLLAGPGSVQFF; DNA: TGCGCCAGCAGCCGCGGGTTACTAGCGGGGCCCGGTAGTGTGCAGTTCTTC
V: TRBV9; size: .; D: .; length: 17; J: TRBJ1-5; CDR3: CASSVAEGGASNQPQHF; DNA: TGTGCCAGCAGCGTAGCGGAGGGGGGGGCAAGCAATCAGCCCCAGCATTTT
V: TRBV13; size: once; D: TRBD2; length: 14; J: TRBJ2-1; CDR3: CASRRAGATIEQFF; DNA: TGTGCCAGCAGACGGGCGGGAGCCACCATTGAGCAGTTCTTC
V: TRBV27; size: .; D: TRBD2; length: 17; J: TRBJ2-2; CDR3: CASSLPGLAGATGELFF; DNA: TGTGCCAGCAGTTTACCAGGACTAGCGGGAGCCACCGGGGAGCTGTTTTTT
V: TRBV5-1; size: once; D: .; length: 13; J: TRBJ1-1; CDR3: CASSLTGRTEAFF; DNA: TGCGCCAGCAGCTTGACAGGGCGGACTGAAGCTTTCTTT